Listed below are T cell receptor beta chains from one sample, sequenced in a study of blood T cell repertoires in COVID-19. Profiled with immunoSEQ multiplex PCR; TCRdb holds only in-frame clones, not every one. Among about 230,000 clones listed, roughly 81% were seen once. The specimen sequenced was peripheral blood. The receptors originated from an elderly woman with COVID-19, enrolled during active disease. Both conserved end residues are part of each CDR3. A D gene is named only where the DNA matches it firmly. Rows may omit the clone size; those that give it use once, few, many or a size class.

clone size	V gene	J gene	D gene	CDR3 DNA	CDR3 protein
NA	TRBV5-1	TRBJ1-2	TRBD1	TGCGCCAGCAGCTTAGGGACAGGATATGGCTACACCTTC	CASSLGTGYGYTF
NA	TRBV29-1	TRBJ2-7	NA	TGCAGCGTCAACAGGGACTCCTACGAGCAGTACTTC	CSVNRDSYEQYF
NA	TRBV10-3	TRBJ1-5	NA	TGTGCCACCGGGATGGAAGTTGAACAGCCCCAGCATTTT	CATGMEVEQPQHF
NA	TRBV2	TRBJ2-2	TRBD2	TGTGCCAGCAGTCGGACGGGAGGGCCTGGGGCCGGGGAGCTGTTTTTT	CASSRTGGPGAGELFF
NA	TRBV30	TRBJ2-1	TRBD2	TGTGCCTGGAGAAGGTGGGCTAGCGGGACCCATGAGCAGTTCTTC	CAWRRWASGTHEQFF
once	TRBV1	TRBJ2-3	NA	TGCACCAGCAGCCAAGAGTATTTGCTAGCGGGGATCTGGGGGGGAGATACGCAGTATTTT	CTSSQEYLLAGIWGGDTQYF
NA	TRBV9	TRBJ2-1	TRBD2	TGTGCCAGCAGCGTCCTGGGGACTAGCAATGAGCAGTTCTTC	CASSVLGTSNEQFF
NA	TRBV4-3	TRBJ2-2	TRBD2	TGCGCCAGCAGCCAGACTAGCGGGAGGGCCAACGGGGAGCTGTTTTTT	CASSQTSGRANGELFF
once	TRBV7-3	TRBJ2-2	TRBD2	TGTGCCAGCAGCTTGGGACTAGCGGGAATCACCGGGGAGCTGTTTTTT	CASSLGLAGITGELFF
NA	TRBV2	TRBJ2-3	TRBD1	TGTGCCAGCAGCCCGGGACAGACGACAGATACGCAGTATTTT	CASSPGQTTDTQYF
NA	TRBV18	TRBJ2-7	TRBD2	TGTGCCAGCTCTCCACTAGCGTTGAACTACGAGCAGTACTTC	CASSPLALNYEQYF
once	TRBV4-1	TRBJ1-4	NA	TGCGCCAGCAGCCCCGGGACTGCTAATGAAAAACTGTTTTTT	CASSPGTANEKLFF
NA	TRBV6-5	TRBJ1-2	NA	TGTGCCAGCAGCTACGGACTGGATGCGGGGTCGTATGGCTACACCTTC	CASSYGLDAGSYGYTF
NA	TRBV28	TRBJ1-5	NA	TGTGCCAGCAGACGAACCGTCGGGCTCGGGGGGCCCCAGCATTTT	CASRRTVGLGGPQHF
NA	TRBV28	TRBJ1-6	NA	TGTGCCAGCAGACCCACAAAATCCGTCAGGGGTTCACCCCTCCACTTT	CASRPTKSVRGSPLHF
NA	TRBV3-1/TRBV3-2	TRBJ2-5	TRBD2	TGTGCCAGCAGCCAAGGGGAGGGTAGCGGGGCAGAAGAGACCCAGTACTTC	CASSQGEGSGAEETQYF
NA	TRBV5-1	TRBJ2-3	TRBD1	TGCGCCAGCAGCCCGGGACAGGGGGCCGCAGATACGCAGTATTTT	CASSPGQGAADTQYF
NA	TRBV3-1/TRBV3-2	TRBJ2-7	TRBD2	TGTGCCAGCAGCTTAGCGGGAGCGAAGCAGTACTTC	CASSLAGAKQYF
few	TRBV5-1	TRBJ2-3	TRBD2	TGCGCCAGCAGCGTCACTAGCGGGGGTTACACAGATACGCAGTATTTT	CASSVTSGGYTDTQYF
once	TRBV19	TRBJ2-2	TRBD2	TGTGCCAGTAGTATTCATCGACTAGCGGGGGGGTCTAGTAACACCGGGGAGCTGTTTTTT	CASSIHRLAGGSSNTGELFF
NA	TRBV2	TRBJ1-2	TRBD1	TGTGCCAGCAGGTCAGGGGGCGCGGGTGGCTACACCTTC	CASRSGGAGGYTF
NA	TRBV3-1/TRBV3-2	TRBJ1-3	TRBD1	TGTGCCAGCAGCCTAGGGAGACAGGGGGCTGGAAACACCATATATTTT	CASSLGRQGAGNTIYF
NA	TRBV5-1	TRBJ1-1	TRBD1	TGCGCCAGCACGAGAGGGGGCATGAACACTGAAGCTTTCTTT	CASTRGGMNTEAFF
NA	TRBV2	TRBJ2-1	TRBD2	TGTGCCAGCGATGCTAGCGGGAATAGGAATGAGCAGTTCTTC	CASDASGNRNEQFF
NA	TRBV5-1	TRBJ2-1	TRBD1	TGCGCCAGCAGTTTTACCGGGACAGGGGTTAGGAATGAGCAGTTCTTC	CASSFTGTGVRNEQFF
NA	TRBV27	TRBJ2-1	TRBD2	TGTGCCATTGCACTAGGCGGGAGGCCCAATGAGCAGTTCTTC	CAIALGGRPNEQFF
NA	TRBV19	TRBJ1-5	TRBD1	TGTGCCAGTAGTGCAAACCGGGACAGGGGGAGGGGACAGCCCCAGCATTTT	CASSANRDRGRGQPQHF
NA	TRBV7-9	TRBJ2-1	NA	TGTGCCAGCAGCCCCTCTGGAGCATACAATGAGCAGTTCTTC	CASSPSGAYNEQFF
NA	TRBV24-1	TRBJ1-1	NA	TGTGCCACCAGTGATTTGCTCAGTAGTAGCGGAGCTTTCTTT	CATSDLLSSSGAFF
NA	TRBV7-2	TRBJ2-7	TRBD1	TGTGCCAGCAGCTTGGGGACAGGGTTTGGCGAGCAGTACTTC	CASSLGTGFGEQYF
NA	TRBV24-1	TRBJ2-5	TRBD1	TGTGCCACCAGTGATTCGAGACAGGGCGGTGAGACCCAGTACTTC	CATSDSRQGGETQYF
NA	TRBV28	TRBJ2-2	NA	TGTGCCAGCAGTTTAGCGGGGTCCACCGGGGAGCTGTTTTTT	CASSLAGSTGELFF
NA	TRBV6-5	TRBJ1-4	NA	TGTGCCAGCAGGGGACATGCAACTAATGAAAAACTGTTTTTT	CASRGHATNEKLFF
NA	TRBV4-3	TRBJ2-1	NA	TGCGCCAGCAGCTCCGACAGGTTCTACAATGAGCAGTTCTTC	CASSSDRFYNEQFF
NA	TRBV10-3	TRBJ1-2	NA	TGTGCCATCAGTGATTCAGGGGCCTGGGGGCACTATGGCTACACCTTC	CAISDSGAWGHYGYTF
NA	TRBV19	TRBJ1-5	NA	TGTGCCAGTAGTATAGGTCAGGGATCCTTCTTAGGCAATCAGCCCCAGCATTTT	CASSIGQGSFLGNQPQHF
NA	TRBV19	TRBJ1-2	TRBD1	TGTGCCAGTAGTCCTCCGGGACAGGCCTATGGCTACACCTTC	CASSPPGQAYGYTF
NA	TRBV28	TRBJ1-5	NA	TGTGCCAGCAGTTTCCTTGGAGCGGGCAATCAGCCCCAGCATTTT	CASSFLGAGNQPQHF
few	TRBV4-1	TRBJ1-4	NA	TGCGCCAGCAGCCTCGAGGGGGTTGCTAATGAAAAACTGTTTTTT	CASSLEGVANEKLFF
NA	TRBV10-3	TRBJ1-1	NA	TGTGCCATCAGTGACTACCGAACTGAAGCTTTCTTT	CAISDYRTEAFF
NA	TRBV7-2	TRBJ1-3	NA	TGTGCCAGCAGCTTAGCTCTCTCTGGAAACACCATATATTTT	CASSLALSGNTIYF
few	TRBV9	TRBJ2-3	NA	TGTGCCAGCAGCGTAGGTGGTATGGCGGGTACCTACACAGATACGCAGTATTTT	CASSVGGMAGTYTDTQYF
NA	TRBV7-3	TRBJ2-5	NA	TGTGCCAGCAGCGGGGGACAAAGCAAACAAGAGACCCAGTACTTC	CASSGGQSKQETQYF
NA	TRBV19	TRBJ2-1	TRBD1	TGTGCCAGTAGTAAGCAACAGGGGGTTGGCTACAATGAGCAGTTCTTC	CASSKQQGVGYNEQFF
NA	TRBV18	TRBJ1-1	NA	TGTGCCAGCTCGCGGACAGCGAACACTGAAGCTTTCTTT	CASSRTANTEAFF
NA	TRBV24-1	TRBJ1-1	NA	TGTGCCACCAGTGATCCCGGGAACACTGAAGCTTTCTTT	CATSDPGNTEAFF
few	TRBV3-1/TRBV3-2	TRBJ2-5	TRBD2	TGTGCCAGCAGCCCTATGACTAGCGACGAAGAGACCCAGTACTTC	CASSPMTSDEETQYF
NA	TRBV5-1	TRBJ1-5	NA	TGCGCCAGCAGCTTGGAGGGAGGAGGCAATCAGCCCCAGCATTTT	CASSLEGGGNQPQHF
few	TRBV6-6	TRBJ2-1	TRBD2	TGTGCCAGCAGTCGGGGACTAGCGGGCAACACAATTGTTGAGCAGTTCTTC	CASSRGLAGNTIVEQFF
few	TRBV24-1	TRBJ2-7	NA	TGTGCCACCAGTGATCTGGGCGGAGGCGAGCAGTACTTC	CATSDLGGGEQYF